One and the same sample provided the 2 T cell receptor beta chains below, sequenced in a study of PD-1 blockade in classical Hodgkin lymphoma (dated by TCRdb to about 2020). The time point label here, explained by the study, means: cycle 1 day 1 (C1D1), immediately before nivolumab initiation. Relapse after autologous stem cell transplantation had occurred in all trial patients, and cohorts A, B and C were distinguished by prior brentuximab vedotin exposure. Library preparation employed the immunoSEQ multiplex PCR assay. The table was pulled from immuneACCESS by TCRdb, which kept in-frame rearrangements only. Such tables lose some clones; where checked, under half of the loss comes from unresolved V genes, and the rest has no known cause. The sample table records approximately 100,000 clones; roughly 92% of these occur just once. 2.8% of the sample goes to the ten largest clones. Sequences were derived from peripheral blood mononuclear cells (PBMCs), sampled at baseline. These receptor sequences come from a human donor with classical Hodgkin lymphoma.

The J gene is TRBJ1-5, the V gene TRBV10-1; no definite D call. The CDR3 length is 13 residues. V dropped 5 bases and J dropped 3 bases, with 8 bases sitting between them. Germline loops: CDR1 WNHNN, CDR2 SYGVQD (reference sequence). CDR3 protein: CASSQDPNQPQHF. The DNA for the CDR3 is TGCGCCAGCAGTCAAGATCCCAATCAGCCCCAGCATTTT.

The rearrangement uses TRBV28 and TRBJ1-2; D is uncertain. Trimming pared 3 bases from V and 4 bases from J, leaving 15 bases between. The CDR3 has 15 amino acids. Germline V CDR1 and CDR2: MDHEN, SYDVKM. CDR3 nucleotides: TGTGCCAGCAGTTTCCCTGGGCGCCGCGGCTATGGCTACACCTTC. It specifies CASSFPGRRGYGYTF.